The clone carrying this T cell receptor beta chain was recorded once. V shed 3 bases and J shed 5 bases, with 17 bases lying between them. CDR1 is SGHTA, CDR2 FQGNSA, per germline. The length of the CDR3 is 15 residues. The data belong to a study of cytomegalovirus exposure and HLA in healthy donors. It was with 60 Vbeta and 13 Jbeta primers that the PCR ran. The table came from immunoSEQ multiplex PCR; TCRdb's copy has only in-frame clones and leaves some out. The sample shows 95,000 to 150,000 clones, around 80% of them seen only once. The sequence was obtained from a woman aged 30 to 39 in good health and CMV-seronegative. The material sequenced was PBMCs. The genes are TRBV7-2 and TRBJ2-7, with D possibly being TRBD1 (5 bases). The DNA for the CDR3 is TGTGCCAGCAGCTTGGCCCGCAGGGTCATCCACGAGCAGTACTTC. This sequence encodes CASSLARRVIHEQYF.